Following are 27 T cell receptor beta chains from one sample sequenced in a study of beta chain features in type 1 diabetes. Reverse transcription of all isolated RNA meant that expressed TCRB transcripts were sequenced. The table came from immunoSEQ multiplex PCR; TCRdb's copy has only in-frame clones and leaves some out. The sample lists about 360,000 clones, over 9.5% occurring once. The sequenced sample consisted of naive CD4+ T cells from blood. All receptors come from a man in his late teens or twenties in good health.

This clone has only a few counts. The chain couples TRBV2 to TRBJ2-4; maybe TRBD1 (6 bases). The CDR3 spans 14 residues. Germline-derived CDR1 and CDR2 are SNHLY and FYNNEI. Trimming stripped 2 bases from V and 12 bases from J, with 17 bases between. CDR3 sequence (DNA): TGTGCCAGCAGTGAATTAGGCAGGGGCCGGAATCAGTACTTC. Its protein is CASSELGRGRNQYF.

CDR3 residues: CASSYSRVQETQYF. The CDR3 bases are TGTGCCAGCAGTTACTCGAGAGTACAAGAGACCCAGTACTTC. V and J are TRBV6-5 and TRBJ2-5; D unclear. This CDR3 has 14 residues. CDR1 and CDR2 from the germline V gene are MNHEY and SVGAGI. V was shortened by 0 bases and J by 2 bases, with 7 bases between the two germline ends.

The rearrangement uses TRBV7-2 and TRBJ1-2; TRBD1 might be the D (5 bases). Germline V gene data show CDR1 as SGHTA and CDR2 as FQGNSA. The CDR3 is 15 residues long. The germline V and J ends were trimmed by 5 bases and 4 bases, with 17 bases remaining between them. The CDR3 loop is CASSVGRGDSYGYTF. The DNA of the CDR3 is TGTGCCAGCAGCGTGGGGCGGGGTGACTCCTATGGCTACACCTTC.

CDR3 sequence reads: CASSLGQSYEQYF. The CDR3 nucleotides read TGTGCCAGCAGTTTAGGACAGTCCTACGAGCAGTACTTC. This chain uses TRBV28 with TRBJ2-7, with D perhaps TRBD1 (6 bases). The CDR3 consists of 13 residues. Trimming removed 2 bases from V and 1 base from J, with 6 bases in between. The germline V gene encodes CDR1 MDHEN and CDR2 SYDVKM.

The chain couples TRBV5-1 to TRBJ2-1; 9 positions match TRBD1. Germline CDR1 SGHRS, CDR2 YFSETQ. V shed 4 bases, J shed 5 bases, and the junction held 16 bases outside the gene matches. CDR3 length: 18 amino acids. DNA of the CDR3: TGCGCCAGCAGCCTACGGCCTATGGGACAGGGAGCTCACAATGAGCAGTTCTTC. It encodes CASSLRPMGQGAHNEQFF.

The table lists this clone with a few counts. The chain joins TRBV19 to TRBJ2-7; D perhaps matches TRBD1 (7 bases). Germline-derived CDR1 and CDR2 are LNHDA and SQIVND (reference sequence). Trimming removed 3 bases from V and 7 bases from J, with 22 bases in between. The CDR3 is 16 residues long. CDR3 DNA sequence: TGTGCCAGTAGTATTCAGGCCCAGGGGGGAGGAGAAGAGCAGTACTTC. It translates to CASSIQAQGGGEEQYF.

This clone was observed a handful of times. The chain carries TRBV11-2 and TRBJ2-7; D perhaps matches TRBD1 (7 bases). V was clipped by 6 bases and J by 4 bases, with 16 bases between them. The germline CDR1 and CDR2 sequences are SGHAT and FQNNGV. This CDR3 is built from 14 residues. DNA for the CDR3: TGTGCCAGCAGAGGGGGCAGGGGGACTTACGAGCAGTACTTC. Its protein product is CASRGGRGTYEQYF. Looking up the rest from reference TRBV11-2 and TRBJ2-7 gives the full variable domain: EAGVAQSPRYKIIEKRQSVAFWCNPISGHATLYWYQQILGQGPKLLIQFQNNGVVDDSQLPKDRFSAERLKGVDSTLKIQPAKLEDSAVYLCASRGGRGTYEQYFGPGTRLTVT.

The rearrangement uses TRBV7-2 and TRBJ2-2, with D tentatively TRBD1 (6 bases). V was shortened by 3 bases and J by 4 bases, with 15 bases between the two germline ends. The CDR3 runs 16 residues. Germline V lookup: CDR1 SGHTA, CDR2 FQGNSA. The CDR3 DNA reads as TGTGCCAGCAGCTTCAGTAGGGGGAGTGGCACCGGGGAGCTGTTTTTT. Residues: CASSFSRGSGTGELFF.

J is TRBJ1-4 and V is TRBV7-2; D might be TRBD1 (5 bases). The CDR3 length is 15 residues. V gave up 1 base and J gave up 4 bases, with 10 bases separating them. Germline V CDR1 and CDR2: SGHTA, FQGNSA. CDR3 sequence reads: CASSLVGGFNEKLFF. For the CDR3, the DNA is TGTGCCAGCAGCTTAGTGGGGGGATTTAATGAAAAACTGTTTTTT.

This clone was found a few times. The genes are TRBV29-1 and TRBJ1-1; D gene uncertain. V was cut by 5 bases and J by 1 base, with 26 bases left in between. This CDR3 has 18 residues. Germline loops: CDR1 SQVTM, CDR2 ANQGSEA. The CDR3: CSVSSSTRIGIWNTEAFF. The CDR3 coding sequence is TGCAGCGTTTCAAGCTCTACGAGGATCGGGATTTGGAACACTGAAGCTTTCTTT.

The gene calls are TRBV27 and TRBJ2-7; maybe TRBD2 (5 bases). The V end was cut by 11 bases, the J end by 2 bases, with 13 bases between. Germline V gene data show CDR1 as MNHEY and CDR2 as SMNVEV (reference sequence). The CDR3 consists of 12 residues. The DNA for the CDR3 is TGTGCCCAACACGGGAACCCCTACGAGCAGTACTTC. Its translation: CAQHGNPYEQYF.

The chain employs TRBV9 and TRBJ1-3, with D possibly being TRBD1 (6 bases). The length of the CDR3 is 15 residues. In germline, CDR1 is SGDLS, CDR2 YYNGEE. V dropped 5 bases and J dropped 0 bases, with 12 bases sitting between them. DNA of the CDR3: TGTGCCAGCAGTTCTACAGGGAACTCTGGAAACACCATATATTTT. Translating gives CASSSTGNSGNTIYF.

V usage is TRBV27 and J usage is TRBJ1-5; D remains ambiguous. Trimming left V 5 bases short and J 3 bases short, with 8 bases between. CDR1 is MNHEY, CDR2 SMNVEV, per germline (reference sequence). CDR3 length: 13 amino acids. DNA of the CDR3: TGTGCCAGCAGTCGACGGGACAATCAGCCCCAGCATTTT. It specifies CASSRRDNQPQHF.

The V and J genes are TRBV5-1 and TRBJ2-1; the match to TRBD1 covers 8 bases. Germline V lookup: CDR1 SGHRS, CDR2 YFSETQ. The length of the CDR3 is 16 residues. V lost 4 bases and J lost 1; bases outside the gene matches: 7. The CDR3 nucleotides are TGCGCCAGCAGCCGACAGGGGTTGAGTTCCTACAATGAGCAGTTCTTC. This sequence encodes CASSRQGLSSYNEQFF.

This chain joins TRBV18 and TRBJ1-2; 12 positions match TRBD1. This CDR3 is built from 16 residues. CDR1 KGHSH and CDR2 LQKENI come from the germline V gene. J lost 0 bases, V lost 4 bases, and 3 bases had no gene match. The CDR3 is CASSLGQGASNYGYTF. DNA for the CDR3: TGTGCCAGCTCACTGGGACAGGGGGCGTCTAACTATGGCTACACCTTC. The complete variable domain, with remaining parts taken from reference TRBV18 and TRBJ1-2, reads NAGVMQNPRHLVRRRGQEARLRCSPMKGHSHVYWYRQLPEEGLKFMVYLQKENIIDESGMPKERFSAEFPKEGPSILRIQQVVRGDSAAYFCASSLGQGASNYGYTFGSGTRLTVV.

This clone was observed at least ten times. The chain's CDR3 is CASSQERPHEQFF. The DNA of the CDR3 is TGTGCCAGCAGCCAAGAGAGGCCACATGAGCAGTTCTTC. The V call is TRBV4-2, the J call TRBJ2-1; D gene unclear. The V gene lost 0 bases and the J gene lost 8 bases, with 8 bases spanning the gap. This CDR3 region has 13 residues. Germline V CDR1 and CDR2: LGHNA, YNFKEQ.

The sample holds a few counts of this clone. CDR3 bases: TGTGCCAGCAGCTTAGGGCCAGTCCATAGCAATCAGCCCCAGCATTTT. It is translated as CASSLGPVHSNQPQHF. The V and J genes are TRBV7-9 and TRBJ1-5, with D uncertain. This CDR3 has 16 amino acids. In germline, CDR1 is SEHNR, CDR2 FQNEAQ (reference sequence). V lost 1 base and J 0 bases, leaving 10 bases between the germline ends.

The chain links TRBV25-1 to TRBJ1-2, with 7 bases aligning to TRBD1. The CDR3 extends over 15 amino acids. V lost 4 bases, J lost 5 bases, and 10 bases stayed unmatched. CDR1 and CDR2 from the germline V gene are MGHDK and SYGVNS. CDR3 region: CASSGLRQGGYGYTF. In DNA form, the CDR3 reads TGTGCCAGCAGTGGCCTAAGACAGGGTGGATATGGCTACACCTTC.

CDR3 amino acids: CASRTTGTGYGYTF. CDR3 nucleotides: TGTGCCAGCAGGACGACAGGGACTGGCTATGGCTACACCTTC. This rearrangement joins TRBV6-5 to TRBJ1-2; 7 bases match TRBD1. CDR1 is MNHEY and CDR2 is SVGAGI in the germline V gene. J gave up 4 bases and V 6 bases, and 8 bases lay outside the gene matches. The length of the CDR3 is 14 residues.

In its sample, this clone was seen a few times. The rearrangement uses TRBV19 and TRBJ2-5; D gene uncertain. Between the trimmed V and J ends, which lost 4 bases and 4 bases, there was a span of 7 bases. In germline, CDR1 is LNHDA, CDR2 SQIVND (reference sequence). The CDR3 spans 12 residues. CDR3 in amino acids: CASSTAGETQYF. As DNA, the CDR3 is TGTGCCAGTAGTACGGCAGGAGAGACCCAGTACTTC.

As DNA, the CDR3 is TGCGCCAGCAGCTTGGAGACAGGGGGTGTTGAGCAGTTCTTC. This gives the protein CASSLETGGVEQFF. This chain connects TRBV5-1 to TRBJ2-1; TRBD1 matches 9 bases. The CDR3 has 14 amino acids. The germline V gene encodes CDR1 SGHRS and CDR2 YFSETQ. Trimming cost V 0 bases and J 9 bases; bases outside gene matches: 4.

Worth noting for this clone: At one end, the junction sequence differs from germline, possibly due to a read error. The chain links TRBV18 to TRBJ2-5, with TRBD2 as a possible D gene (5 bases). The CDR3 totals 14 residues. The germline gives CDR1 KGHSH, CDR2 LQKENI. CDR3 coding DNA: TGTGCCAGCTCATCTCGATACCCAGGAGTCGGGATTGACTTC. This gives the protein CASSSRYPGVGIDF.

The chain carries TRBV7-9 and TRBJ1-1, with 9 positions matching TRBD1. Per germline, CDR1 SEHNR and CDR2 FQNEAQ (reference sequence). J was trimmed by 11 bases and V by 5 bases; bases with no gene match: 6. This CDR3 spans 12 amino acids. CDR3 DNA sequence: TGTGCCAGCAGCATACAGGGGGCAGGTGCTTTCTTT. Protein: CASSIQGAGAFF.

About this clone itself: A junction boundary mismatches the germline segment, possibly from a read error. The chain uses TRBV7-2 and TRBJ2-1, with TRBD2 matching 7 bases. The CDR3 sequence is 13 residues long. Germline values: CDR1 SGHTA, CDR2 FQGNSA. The CDR3 sequence: CASSQMTSHEQFF. The CDR3 region has the DNA TGCGCCAGCAGCCAGATGACTAGCCATGAGCAGTTCTTC. The full variable domain, rest sourced from reference TRBV7-2 and TRBJ2-1, is GAGVSQSPSNKVTEKGKDVELRCDPISGHTALYWYRQSLGQGLEFLIYFQGNSAPDKSGLPSDRFSAERTGGSVSTLTIQRTQQEDSAVYLCASSQMTSHEQFFGPGTRLTVL.

This clone was found a few times. The rearrangement links TRBV5-1 to TRBJ1-1; 10 nucleotides match TRBD1. With V trimmed by 4 bases and J by 4 bases, 7 bases remained unmatched. CDR1 is SGHRS, CDR2 YFSETQ, per germline. The CDR3 spans 15 residues. The CDR3 reads CASSPRQGAGTEAFF. In DNA, the CDR3 is TGCGCCAGCAGCCCTCGACAGGGGGCTGGCACTGAAGCTTTCTTT.

In this sample, this clone turned up a few times. This chain joins TRBV28 and TRBJ2-7; D call uncertain. Germline CDR1 and CDR2: MDHEN and SYDVKM. The CDR3 spans 13 residues. With 6 bases removed from V and 3 bases from J, the gap between germline ends came to 12 bases. Written as DNA, the CDR3 is TGTGCCAGCAGAACGCGGTCGTACTACGAGCAGTACTTC. It translates to CASRTRSYYEQYF.

This clone was seen a handful of times. The genes are TRBV4-3 and TRBJ1-4, with unresolved D. The V end was cut by 0 bases, the J end by 5 bases, with 10 bases between. The CDR3 contains 15 residues. Germline values: CDR1 LGHNA, CDR2 YSLEER. CDR3 amino acids: CASSQDYGLNEKLFF. In DNA, the CDR3 is TGCGCCAGCAGCCAAGATTATGGACTCAATGAAAAACTGTTTTTT.